This entry lists 21 T cell receptor beta chains sequenced from one sample in a study of blood T cell repertoires in COVID-19. Sequencing was performed with immunoSEQ multiplex PCR; in TCRdb, only in-frame clones are kept and a portion is missing. The table shows more than 200,000 clones, with around 84% occurring only once. The sequencing sample was made of peripheral blood. These receptors were obtained from a middle-aged woman who had recovered from COVID-19.

This clone was picked up a small number of times. The chain combines TRBV24-1 with TRBJ1-5, with 7 bases fitting TRBD1. V was pared by 4 bases and J by 11 bases, with 16 bases of the junction left unmatched. Per the germline V gene, CDR1 is KGHDR and CDR2 is SFDVKD. The CDR3 extends over 16 amino acids. CDR3 region: CATSDSSGQARGAQHF. CDR3 bases: TGTGCCACCAGTGACTCCAGCGGACAGGCCCGAGGGGCCCAGCATTTT.

This clone was found once. This sequence joins TRBV30 and TRBJ1-6; D is unresolved. CDR3 length: 14 amino acids. The V end was cut by 4 bases, the J end by 7 bases, with 14 bases between. Germline V gene data show CDR1 as GTSNPN and CDR2 as SVGIG (reference sequence). The CDR3 DNA reads TGTGCCTGGAAACTGGAGCCCTCAAATTCACCCCTCCACTTT. Its protein product is CAWKLEPSNSPLHF.

This sequence joins TRBV20-1 and TRBJ1-2; maybe TRBD1 (5 bases). V was pared by 6 bases and J by 4 bases, with 9 bases between. CDR1 and CDR2 (germline): DFQATT, SNEGSKA (reference sequence). The CDR3 length is 11 residues. The CDR3 DNA sequence: TGCAGTGCCCTCGGGGGCTATGGCTACACCTTC. Translated: CSALGGYGYTF.

The chain joins TRBV6-5 to TRBJ2-7, with TRBD1 identical over 10 bases. Germline V CDR1 and CDR2: MNHEY, SVGAGI. There are 14 residues in the CDR3. Germline trimming cut 6 bases from V and 5 bases from J; bases unmatched to any gene: 7. CDR3 protein: CASSPGTGVNEQYF. The CDR3 DNA is TGTGCCAGCAGCCCCGGGACAGGGGTTAACGAGCAGTACTTC.

The chain employs TRBV11-2 and TRBJ2-3, with D perhaps TRBD2 (6 bases). Germline CDR1 reads SGHAT; CDR2 reads FQNNGV. The CDR3 has 15 residues. V lost 3 bases to trimming and J lost 3 bases, with 13 bases between them. The CDR3 DNA reads as TGTGCCAGCAGCTTTGGTGCGGGGCCGACAGATACGCAGTATTTT. Its protein product is CASSFGAGPTDTQYF.

V and J are TRBV15 and TRBJ2-5; 9 bases map to TRBD1. The CDR3 runs 17 residues. Germline V gene lookup returns CDR1 LNHNV and CDR2 YYDKDF (reference sequence). After removal of 1 base from V and 4 bases from J, the junction contained 10 bases not matched to a gene. CDR3 bases: TGTGCCACCAGCAGAGGCGAGGGGACAGGGTATGGAGAGACCCAGTACTTC. As protein: CATSRGEGTGYGETQYF. The variable domain in full, completed from reference TRBV15 and TRBJ2-5, reads DAMVIQNPRYQVTQFGKPVTLSCSQTLNHNVMYWYQQKSSQAPKLLFHYYDKDFNNEADTPDNFQSRRPNTSFCFLDIRSPGLGDTAMYLCATSRGEGTGYGETQYFGPGTRLLVL.

This chain links TRBV2 with TRBJ2-5; D uncertain. Germline CDR1 and CDR2: SNHLY and FYNNEI. V was clipped by 4 bases and J by 7 bases, with 13 bases between them. The CDR3 totals 13 residues. The chain's CDR3 is CASSGRTPGTQYF. In DNA, the CDR3 is TGTGCCAGCAGTGGCCGAACCCCGGGGACCCAGTACTTC.

The chain couples TRBV6-1 to TRBJ2-7; 9 bases map to TRBD2. Trimming cost V 0 bases and J 5 bases; bases outside gene matches: 5. The length of the CDR3 is 15 residues. Germline V gene data show CDR1 as MNHNS and CDR2 as SASEGT. The CDR3 nucleotides read TGTGCCAGCAGTGAAGCTGGCGGGGGGGCCGACGAGCAGTACTTC. It specifies CASSEAGGGADEQYF.

This clone has just a few counts. The gene calls are TRBV6-6 and TRBJ1-2; 8 positions agree with TRBD1. The CDR3 is 14 amino acids. V shed 9 bases, J shed 4 bases, and the junction held 10 bases outside the gene matches. Germline CDR1 and CDR2: MNHNY and SVGAGI (reference sequence). Here the CDR3 reads CASMPGQVIYGYTF. The CDR3 nucleotides read TGTGCCAGTATGCCGGGACAGGTGATCTATGGCTACACCTTC.

This chain connects TRBV9 to TRBJ1-1; D unresolved. V was clipped by 0 bases and J by 9 bases, with 9 bases between them. In germline, CDR1 is SGDLS, CDR2 YYNGEE. The CDR3 extends over 12 amino acids. The CDR3 nucleotides are TGTGCCAGCAGCGTAGATGGAGACCAAGCTTTCTTT. It yields the protein CASSVDGDQAFF.

As for this clone: Additional DNA sequences in this sample encode the identical CDR3. The chain carries TRBV5-1 and TRBJ2-1; TRBD1 is a possible D gene (5 bases). This CDR3 region has 13 residues. Per the germline V gene, CDR1 is SGHRS and CDR2 is YFSETQ. Trimming cost V 0 bases and J 6 bases, with 7 bases left between them. DNA of the CDR3: TGCGCCAGCAGCTTGGGACAGCCCAATGAGCAGTTCTTC. This translates into CASSLGQPNEQFF.

The rearrangement links TRBV9 to TRBJ1-2; tentative D call: TRBD1 (6 bases). V lost 4 bases and J lost 4, with 14 bases in between. CDR3 length equals 14 residues. From germline, CDR1 is SGDLS and CDR2 YYNGEE. The CDR3 sequence is CASSPLTGPYGYTF. CDR3 sequence (DNA): TGTGCCAGCAGCCCATTAACAGGGCCCTATGGCTACACCTTC.

The chain recombines TRBV29-1 with TRBJ2-3, with TRBD2 as a possible D gene (7 bases). Germline V gives CDR1 SQVTM, CDR2 ANQGSEA. V lost 7 bases and J 1 base, leaving 15 bases between the germline ends. This CDR3 is built from 14 residues. The CDR3 sequence is CSALRGGGTDTQYF. In DNA, the CDR3 is TGCAGCGCCCTGCGCGGGGGCGGCACAGATACGCAGTATTTT.

This chain links TRBV3-1 (or the pseudogene TRBV3-2) with TRBJ1-2, with 11 bases fitting TRBD1. Per germline, CDR1 LGHDT and CDR2 YNNKEL (reference sequence). V gave up 4 bases and J gave up 2 bases; unmatched junction bases: 3. The CDR3 is 15 amino acids. CDR3 loop: CASSPGTGGNYGYTF. CDR3 DNA sequence: TGTGCCAGCAGCCCGGGGACAGGGGGAAACTATGGCTACACCTTC.

The V and J genes are TRBV2 and TRBJ2-1, with no clear D. V was clipped by 4 bases and J by 0 bases, with 10 bases between them. CDR1 SNHLY and CDR2 FYNNEI come from the germline V gene. This CDR3 comprises 15 residues. This CDR3 reads CASSVALSSYNEQFF. DNA of the CDR3: TGTGCCAGCAGTGTTGCCTTGAGCTCCTACAATGAGCAGTTCTTC.

The chain's CDR3 is CASSPSDGGRAFF. As DNA, the CDR3 is TGTGCCAGCAGCCCATCGGACGGGGGTAGAGCTTTCTTT. The rearrangement joins TRBV3-1 (or the pseudogene TRBV3-2) to TRBJ1-1; D may be TRBD1 (5 bases). Between the trimmed V and J ends, which lost 4 bases and 10 bases, there was a span of 16 bases. CDR1 is LGHDT, CDR2 YNNKEL, per germline (reference sequence). CDR3 size: 13 residues.

This rearrangement joins TRBV5-8 to TRBJ1-2, with 7 bases lining up with TRBD1. V was clipped by 6 bases and J by 3 bases; unmatched bases: 5. Germline lookup yields CDR1 SGHTS and CDR2 YDEGEE. The CDR3 contains 13 residues. The CDR3 DNA sequence: TGTGCCAGCAACTCGGGGACAGACTATGGCTACACCTTC. Its protein product is CASNSGTDYGYTF.

CDR3 loop: CASSYSRDYRAFF. CDR3 bases: TGTGCCAGCAGTTACTCCCGGGACTATCGAGCTTTCTTT. This chain connects TRBV6-2 or TRBV6-3 to TRBJ1-1; TRBD1 is a possible D gene (5 bases). Germline V gene data show CDR1 as MNHEY and CDR2 as SVGEGT. Trimming shortened V by 0 bases and J by 10 bases, and 12 bases separated the two germline ends. The CDR3 runs to 13 residues.

The gene calls are TRBV28 and TRBJ1-1; no definite D call. V gave up 4 bases and J gave up 3 bases, with 15 bases separating them. The CDR3 has 15 amino acids. Germline V gene sequence: CDR1 MDHEN, CDR2 SYDVKM. In DNA form, the CDR3 reads TGTGCCAGCAGTTCCCCCCCCCGCAGCGACACTGAAGCTTTCTTT. Translation gives CASSSPPRSDTEAFF.

The V call is TRBV27, the J call TRBJ2-1, with 8 bases identical to TRBD2. The CDR3 extends over 16 amino acids. In germline, CDR1 is MNHEY, CDR2 SMNVEV (reference sequence). V dropped 6 bases and J dropped 4; count of bases not matched to a gene: 11. CDR3 residues: CASRGIAGRVYNEQFF. In DNA form, the CDR3 reads TGTGCCAGCAGAGGTATAGCGGGGAGAGTTTACAATGAGCAGTTCTTC.

V and J are TRBV5-1 and TRBJ2-1, with a possible D match to TRBD2 (5 bases). The CDR3 loop spans 14 amino acids. V was cut by 5 bases and J by 0 bases, with 9 bases left in between. Germline values: CDR1 SGHRS, CDR2 YFSETQ. In DNA form, the CDR3 reads TGCGCCAGCAGTAGAGGGAGCTCCTACAATGAGCAGTTCTTC. Protein sequence: CASSRGSSYNEQFF. The full variable domain, with the rest looked up from reference TRBV5-1 and TRBJ2-1, is KAGVTQTPRYLIKTRGQQVTLSCSPISGHRSVSWYQQTPGQGLQFLFEYFSETQRNKGNFPGRFSGRQFSNSRSEMNVSTLELGDSALYLCASSRGSSYNEQFFGPGTRLTVL.